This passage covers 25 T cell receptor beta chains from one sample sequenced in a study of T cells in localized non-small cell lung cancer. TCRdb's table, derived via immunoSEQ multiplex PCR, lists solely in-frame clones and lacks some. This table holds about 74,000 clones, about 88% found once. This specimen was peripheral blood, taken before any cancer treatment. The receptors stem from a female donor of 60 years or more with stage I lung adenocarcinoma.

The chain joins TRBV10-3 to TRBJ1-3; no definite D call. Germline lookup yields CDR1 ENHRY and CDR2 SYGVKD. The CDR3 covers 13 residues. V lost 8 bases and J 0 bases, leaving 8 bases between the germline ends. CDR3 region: CAIASNSGNTIYF. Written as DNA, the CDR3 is TGTGCCATCGCGTCCAACTCTGGAAACACCATATATTTT.

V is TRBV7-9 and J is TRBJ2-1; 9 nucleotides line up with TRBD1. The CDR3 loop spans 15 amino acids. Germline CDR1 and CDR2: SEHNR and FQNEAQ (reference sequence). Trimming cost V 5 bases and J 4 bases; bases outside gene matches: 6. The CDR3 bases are TGTGCCAGCAGCCAATGGACAGGGGATTACAATGAGCAGTTCTTC. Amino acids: CASSQWTGDYNEQFF.

The CDR3 protein is CASTLRQFNYGYTF. Written as DNA, the CDR3 is TGTGCCAGCACCCTTCGACAGTTTAACTATGGCTACACCTTC. The chain employs TRBV11-2 and TRBJ1-2, with TRBD1 as a possible D gene (5 bases). Trimming shortened V by 7 bases and J by 1 base, and 13 bases separated the two germline ends. CDR1 is SGHAT and CDR2 is FQNNGV in the germline V gene. CDR3 size: 14 residues.

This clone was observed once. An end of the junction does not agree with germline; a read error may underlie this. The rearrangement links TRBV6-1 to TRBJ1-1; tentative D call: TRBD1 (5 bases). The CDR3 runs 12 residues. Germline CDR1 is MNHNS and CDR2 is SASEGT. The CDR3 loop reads CASSEGHTEAFF. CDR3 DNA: TGCGCCAGCAGTGAGGGACACACTGAAGCTTTCTTT.

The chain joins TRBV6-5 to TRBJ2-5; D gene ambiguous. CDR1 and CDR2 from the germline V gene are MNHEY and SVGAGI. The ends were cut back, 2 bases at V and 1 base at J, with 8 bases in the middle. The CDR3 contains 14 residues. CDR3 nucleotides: TGTGCCAGCAGTTACGCCAGCGTCCAAGAGACCCAGTACTTC. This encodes CASSYASVQETQYF.

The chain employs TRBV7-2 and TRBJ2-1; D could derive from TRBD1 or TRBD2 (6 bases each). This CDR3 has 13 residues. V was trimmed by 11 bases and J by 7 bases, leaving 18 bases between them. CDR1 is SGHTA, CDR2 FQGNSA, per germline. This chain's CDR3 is CALGGDFKNEQFF. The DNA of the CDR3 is TGTGCCCTCGGGGGCGATTTTAAAAATGAGCAGTTCTTC.

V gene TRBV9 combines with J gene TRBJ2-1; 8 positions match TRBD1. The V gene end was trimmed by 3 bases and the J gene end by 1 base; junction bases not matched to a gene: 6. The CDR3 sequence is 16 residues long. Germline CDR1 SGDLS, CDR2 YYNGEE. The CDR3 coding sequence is TGTGCCAGCAGCGCCGGACGACAGGGGTCCTACAATGAGCAGTTCTTC. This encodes CASSAGRQGSYNEQFF.

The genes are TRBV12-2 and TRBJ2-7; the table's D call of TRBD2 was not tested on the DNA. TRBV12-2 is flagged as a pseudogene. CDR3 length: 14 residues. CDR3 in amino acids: CASRLGSSSREQYF. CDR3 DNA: TGTGCAAGTCGCTTAGGATCTAGCTCGAGGGAGCAGTACTTC.

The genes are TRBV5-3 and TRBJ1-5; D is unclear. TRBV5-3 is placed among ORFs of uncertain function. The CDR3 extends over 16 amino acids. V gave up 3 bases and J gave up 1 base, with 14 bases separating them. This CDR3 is CARSSRRRESNQPQHF. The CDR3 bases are TGTGCCAGAAGCTCCCGGCGTCGGGAGAGCAATCAGCCCCAGCATTTT.

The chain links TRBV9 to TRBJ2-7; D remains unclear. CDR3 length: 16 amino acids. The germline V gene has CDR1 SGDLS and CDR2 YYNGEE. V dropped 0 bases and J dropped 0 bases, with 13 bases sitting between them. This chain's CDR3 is CASSVGGEPVSYEQYF. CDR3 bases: TGTGCCAGCAGCGTAGGAGGAGAACCCGTCTCCTACGAGCAGTACTTC. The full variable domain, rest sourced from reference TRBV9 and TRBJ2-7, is DSGVTQTPKHLITATGQRVTLRCSPRSGDLSVYWYQQSLDQGLQFLIQYYNGEERAKGNILERFSAQQFPDLHSELNLSSLELGDSALYFCASSVGGEPVSYEQYFGPGTRLTVT.

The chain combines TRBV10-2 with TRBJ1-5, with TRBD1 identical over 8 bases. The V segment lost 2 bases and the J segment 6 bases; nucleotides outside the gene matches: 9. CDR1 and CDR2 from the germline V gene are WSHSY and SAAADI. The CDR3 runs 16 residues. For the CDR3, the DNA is TGCGCCAGCAGTGAGGTCGGTCAGGGGGCCGGTCAGCCCCAGCATTTT. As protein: CASSEVGQGAGQPQHF.

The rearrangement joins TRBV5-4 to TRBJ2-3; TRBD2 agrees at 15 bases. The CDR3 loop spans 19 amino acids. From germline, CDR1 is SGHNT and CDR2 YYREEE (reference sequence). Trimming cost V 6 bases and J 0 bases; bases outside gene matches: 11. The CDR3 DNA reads TGTGCCAGCATGTTGGGACTAGCGGGAGGCCGGGGAAGCACAGATACGCAGTATTTT. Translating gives CASMLGLAGGRGSTDTQYF. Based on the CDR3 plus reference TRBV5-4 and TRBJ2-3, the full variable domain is ETGVTQSPTHLIKTRGQQVTLRCSSQSGHNTVSWYQQALGQGPQFIFQYYREEENGRGNFPPRFSGLQFPNYSSELNVNALELDDSALYLCASMLGLAGGRGSTDTQYFGPGTRLTVL.

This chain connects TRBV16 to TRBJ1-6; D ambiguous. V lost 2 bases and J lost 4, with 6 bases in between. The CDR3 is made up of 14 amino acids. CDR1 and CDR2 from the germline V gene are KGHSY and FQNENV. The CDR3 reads CASSQLPYNSPLHF. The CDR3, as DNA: TGTGCCAGCAGCCAACTCCCTTATAATTCACCCCTCCACTTT.

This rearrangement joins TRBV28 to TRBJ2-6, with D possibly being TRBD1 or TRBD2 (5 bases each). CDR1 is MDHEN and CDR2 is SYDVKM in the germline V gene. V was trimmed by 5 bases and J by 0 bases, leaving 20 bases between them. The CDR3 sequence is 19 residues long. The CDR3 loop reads CASSALGRELYSGANVLTF. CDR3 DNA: TGTGCCAGCAGTGCATTGGGACGGGAATTATACTCTGGGGCCAACGTCCTGACTTTC. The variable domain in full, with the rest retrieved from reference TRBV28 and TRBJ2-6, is DVKVTQSSRYLVKRTGEKVFLECVQDMDHENMFWYRQDPGLGLRLIYFSYDVKMKEKGDIPEGYSVSREKKERFSLILESASTNQTSMYLCASSALGRELYSGANVLTFGAGSRLTVL.

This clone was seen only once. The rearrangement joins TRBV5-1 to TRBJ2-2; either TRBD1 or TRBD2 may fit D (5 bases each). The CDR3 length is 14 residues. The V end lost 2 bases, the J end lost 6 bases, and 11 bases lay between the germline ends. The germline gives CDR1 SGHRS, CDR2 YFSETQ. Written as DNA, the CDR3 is TGCGCCAGCAGCTTTGGGGGAAATGCCGGGGAGCTGTTTTTT. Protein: CASSFGGNAGELFF.

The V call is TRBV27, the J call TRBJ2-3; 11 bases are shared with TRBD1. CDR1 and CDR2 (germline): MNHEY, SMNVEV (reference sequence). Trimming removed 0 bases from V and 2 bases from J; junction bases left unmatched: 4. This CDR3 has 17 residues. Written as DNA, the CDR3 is TGTGCCAGCAGTTTATCCCGTGGACAGGGGGCCACAGATACGCAGTATTTT. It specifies CASSLSRGQGATDTQYF.

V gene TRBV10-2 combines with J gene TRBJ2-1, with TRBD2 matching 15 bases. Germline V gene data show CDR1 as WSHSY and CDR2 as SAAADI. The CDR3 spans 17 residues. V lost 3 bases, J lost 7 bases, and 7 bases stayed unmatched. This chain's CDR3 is CASSDPGLAGGPNEQFF. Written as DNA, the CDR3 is TGCGCCAGCAGTGACCCCGGACTAGCGGGGGGGCCGAATGAGCAGTTCTTC.

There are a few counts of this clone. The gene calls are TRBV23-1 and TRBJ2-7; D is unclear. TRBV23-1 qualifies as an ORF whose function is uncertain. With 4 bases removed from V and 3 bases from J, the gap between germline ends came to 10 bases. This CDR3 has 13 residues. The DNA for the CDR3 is TGCGCCAGCAGTCTCCGACCTGGCTACGAGCAGTACTTC. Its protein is CASSLRPGYEQYF.

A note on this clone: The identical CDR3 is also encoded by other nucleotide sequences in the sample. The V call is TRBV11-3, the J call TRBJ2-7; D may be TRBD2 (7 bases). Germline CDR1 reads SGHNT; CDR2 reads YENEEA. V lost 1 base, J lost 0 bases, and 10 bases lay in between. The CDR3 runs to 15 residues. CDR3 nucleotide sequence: TGTGCCAGCAGCTTAGCGGGGGGCACCTCCTACGAGCAGTACTTC. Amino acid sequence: CASSLAGGTSYEQYF.

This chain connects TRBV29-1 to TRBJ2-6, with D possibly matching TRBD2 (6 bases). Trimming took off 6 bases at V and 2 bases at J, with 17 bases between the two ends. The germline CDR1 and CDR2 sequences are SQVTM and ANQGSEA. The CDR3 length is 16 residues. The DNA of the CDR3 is TGCAGCGTCCGTATAAGGTCGGGGGCTGGGGCCAACGTCCTGACTTTC. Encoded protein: CSVRIRSGAGANVLTF.

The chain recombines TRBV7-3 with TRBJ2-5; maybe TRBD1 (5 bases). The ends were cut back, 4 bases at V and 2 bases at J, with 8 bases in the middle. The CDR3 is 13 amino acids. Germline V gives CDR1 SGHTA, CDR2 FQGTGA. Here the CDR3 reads CASSSTVQETQYF. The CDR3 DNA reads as TGTGCCAGCAGCTCGACAGTTCAAGAGACCCAGTACTTC.

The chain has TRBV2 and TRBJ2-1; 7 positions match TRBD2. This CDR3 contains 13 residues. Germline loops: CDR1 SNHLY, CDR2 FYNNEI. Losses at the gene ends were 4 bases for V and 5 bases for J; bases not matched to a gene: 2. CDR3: CASSGLADNEQFF. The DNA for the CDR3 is TGTGCCAGCAGTGGCCTAGCGGACAATGAGCAGTTCTTC.

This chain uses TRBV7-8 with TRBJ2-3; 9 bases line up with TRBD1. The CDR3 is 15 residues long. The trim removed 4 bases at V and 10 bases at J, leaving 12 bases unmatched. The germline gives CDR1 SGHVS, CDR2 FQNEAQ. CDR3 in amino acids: CASSSGTGIPLAQYF. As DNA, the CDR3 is TGTGCCAGCAGCTCCGGGACAGGGATCCCGTTGGCGCAGTATTTT.

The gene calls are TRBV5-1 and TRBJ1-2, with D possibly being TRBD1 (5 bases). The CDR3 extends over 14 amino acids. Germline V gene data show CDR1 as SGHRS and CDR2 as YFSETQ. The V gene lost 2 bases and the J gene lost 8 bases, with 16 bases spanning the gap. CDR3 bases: TGCGCCAGCAGCTTAATATCCAGGGTGGACGGCTACACCTTC. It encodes CASSLISRVDGYTF.

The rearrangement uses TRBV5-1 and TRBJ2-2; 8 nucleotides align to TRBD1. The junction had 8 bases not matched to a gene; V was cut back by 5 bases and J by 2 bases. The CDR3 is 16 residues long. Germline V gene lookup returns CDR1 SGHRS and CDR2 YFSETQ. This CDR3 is CASRTDRALNTGELFF. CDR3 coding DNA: TGCGCCAGCAGGACGGACAGGGCGCTCAACACCGGGGAGCTGTTTTTT.